Sequencing of this T cell receptor (beta chain) was carried out in a study of Graves' ophthalmopathy and Graves' hyperthyroidism. Findings of the study overall: Blood also carried most expanded thyroid clonotypes exceeding 0.001 frequency. A model of 13 signatures distinguished ophthalmopathy from stable hyperthyroidism at 85% to 90% sensitivity and roughly 81% specificity.

V gave up 3 bases and J gave up 0 bases, with 5 bases separating them. Germline CDR1 and CDR2: LNHDA and SQIVND (reference sequence). The CDR3 spans 13 residues. Amplified TCR beta CDR3 regions were obtained using RNA transcripts as template. RT-PCR was first run with HTBI primers, then multiplex PCR in a second round. Via MiXCR, TCRdb re-called the multiplex PCR reads, giving one row per CDR3 protein. The sample records 580,000 or so distinct CDR3 sequences, about 35% being singletons. This clonotype appeared many times. Its antigen remains unidentified. The rearrangement uses TRBV19 and TRBJ1-1; D unclear. What was sequenced was peripheral blood or thyroid tissue (not recorded which). The clonotype was recovered from an adult man with Graves' hyperthyroidism. The CDR3 bases are TGTGCCAGTAGTATCCTGATGAACACTGAAGCTTTCTTT. Translated, it gives CASSILMNTEAFF.